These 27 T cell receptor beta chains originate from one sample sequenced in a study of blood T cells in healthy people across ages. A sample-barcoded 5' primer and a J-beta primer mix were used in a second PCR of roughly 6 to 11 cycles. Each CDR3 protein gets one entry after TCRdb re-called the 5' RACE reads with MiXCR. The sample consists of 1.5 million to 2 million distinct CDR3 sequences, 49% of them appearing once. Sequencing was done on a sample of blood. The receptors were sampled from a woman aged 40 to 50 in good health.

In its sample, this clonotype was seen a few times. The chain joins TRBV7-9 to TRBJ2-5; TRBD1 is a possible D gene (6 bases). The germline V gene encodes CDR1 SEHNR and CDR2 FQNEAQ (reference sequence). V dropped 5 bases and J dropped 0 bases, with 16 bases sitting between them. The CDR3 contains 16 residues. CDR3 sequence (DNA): TGTGCCAGCAGCCAAACCAGACAGGCGTACCAAGAGACCCAGTACTTC. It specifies CASSQTRQAYQETQYF.

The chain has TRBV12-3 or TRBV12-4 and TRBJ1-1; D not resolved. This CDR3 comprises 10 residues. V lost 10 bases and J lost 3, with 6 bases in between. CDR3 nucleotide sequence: TGTGCCACTTTCTACACTGAAGCTTTCTTT. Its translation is CATFYTEAFF.

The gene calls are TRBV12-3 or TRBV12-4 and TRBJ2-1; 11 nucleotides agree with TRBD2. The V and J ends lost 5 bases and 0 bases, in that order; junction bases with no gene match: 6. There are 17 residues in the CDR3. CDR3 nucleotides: TGTGCCAGCAGTCCGACTAGCGGGGCGAGCTCCTACAATGAGCAGTTCTTC. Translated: CASSPTSGASSYNEQFF.

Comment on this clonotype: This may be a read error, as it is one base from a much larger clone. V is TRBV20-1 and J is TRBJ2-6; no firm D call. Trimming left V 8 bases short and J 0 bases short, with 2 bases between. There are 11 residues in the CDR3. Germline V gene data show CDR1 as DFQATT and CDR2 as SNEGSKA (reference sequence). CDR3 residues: CSSSGANVLTF. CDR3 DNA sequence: TGCAGTTCCTCTGGGGCCAACGTCCTGACTTTC.

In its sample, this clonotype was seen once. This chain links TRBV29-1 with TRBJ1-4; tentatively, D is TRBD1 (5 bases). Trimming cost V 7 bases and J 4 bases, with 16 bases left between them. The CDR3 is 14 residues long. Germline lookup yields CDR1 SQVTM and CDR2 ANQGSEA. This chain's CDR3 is CSAVEGRDNEKLFF. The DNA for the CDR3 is TGCAGCGCTGTGGAGGGCAGGGATAATGAAAAACTGTTTTTT.

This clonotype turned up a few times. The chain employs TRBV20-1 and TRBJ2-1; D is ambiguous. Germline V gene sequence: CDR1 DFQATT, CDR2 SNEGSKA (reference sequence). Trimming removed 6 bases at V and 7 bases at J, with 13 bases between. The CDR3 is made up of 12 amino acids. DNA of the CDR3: TGCAGTGCCCCGCCGAGCAGGAATGAGCAGTTCTTC. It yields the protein CSAPPSRNEQFF.

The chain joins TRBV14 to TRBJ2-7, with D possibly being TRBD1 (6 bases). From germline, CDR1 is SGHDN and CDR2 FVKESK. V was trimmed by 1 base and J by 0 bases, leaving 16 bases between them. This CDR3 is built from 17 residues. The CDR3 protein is CASSQVGVDRSSYEQYF. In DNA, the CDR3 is TGTGCCAGCAGCCAAGTGGGGGTAGACAGGAGCTCCTACGAGCAGTACTTC.

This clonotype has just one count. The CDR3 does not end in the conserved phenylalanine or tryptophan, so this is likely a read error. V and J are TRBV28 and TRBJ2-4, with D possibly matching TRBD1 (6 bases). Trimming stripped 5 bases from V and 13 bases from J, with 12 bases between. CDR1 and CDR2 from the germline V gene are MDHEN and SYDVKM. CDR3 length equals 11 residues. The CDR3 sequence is CASSGRQEQYI. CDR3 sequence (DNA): TGTGCCAGCAGTGGGCGACAGGAGCAGTACATC.

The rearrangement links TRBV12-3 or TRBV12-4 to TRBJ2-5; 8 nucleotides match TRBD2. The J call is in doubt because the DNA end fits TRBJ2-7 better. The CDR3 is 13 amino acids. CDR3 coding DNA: TGTGCCAGCAGCAACGGGGGGGTCTACGAGCAGTACTTC. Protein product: CASSNGGVYEQYF.

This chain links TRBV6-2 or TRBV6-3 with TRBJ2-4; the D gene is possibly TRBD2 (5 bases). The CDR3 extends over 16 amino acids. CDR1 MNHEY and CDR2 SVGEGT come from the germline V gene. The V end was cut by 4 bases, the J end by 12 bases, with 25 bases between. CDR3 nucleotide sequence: TGTGCCAGCAGTTTTCAGTCGGCTGTGGGGAGCACTACTCAGTACTTC. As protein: CASSFQSAVGSTTQYF.

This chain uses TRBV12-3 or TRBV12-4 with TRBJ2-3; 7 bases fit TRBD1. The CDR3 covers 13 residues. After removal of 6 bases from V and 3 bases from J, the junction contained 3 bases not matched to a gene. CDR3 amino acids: CASRQQGTDTQYF. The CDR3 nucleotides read TGTGCCAGCAGGCAACAGGGGACAGATACGCAGTATTTT.

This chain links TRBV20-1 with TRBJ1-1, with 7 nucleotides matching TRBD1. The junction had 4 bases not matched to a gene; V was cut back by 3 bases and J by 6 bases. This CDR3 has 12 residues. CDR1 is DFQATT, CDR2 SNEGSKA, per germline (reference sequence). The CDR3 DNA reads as TGCAGTGCTAGGACAGGGACCCCTGAAGCTTTCTTT. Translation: CSARTGTPEAFF.

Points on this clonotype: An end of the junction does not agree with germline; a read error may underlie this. The CDR3 spells CASRLGVDTQYF. CDR3 nucleotides: TGTGCCAGCAGATTAGGGGTGGATACGCAGTATTTT. The V gene is TRBV12-3 or TRBV12-4, the J gene TRBJ2-3, with D perhaps matching TRBD1 (5 bases). The CDR3 is 12 amino acids.

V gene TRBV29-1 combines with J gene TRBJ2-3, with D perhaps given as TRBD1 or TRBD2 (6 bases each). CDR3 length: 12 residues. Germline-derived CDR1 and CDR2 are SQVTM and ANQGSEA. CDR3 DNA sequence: TGCAACGAGGGCAGGGGAGGAGATACGCAGTATTTT. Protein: CNEGRGGDTQYF.

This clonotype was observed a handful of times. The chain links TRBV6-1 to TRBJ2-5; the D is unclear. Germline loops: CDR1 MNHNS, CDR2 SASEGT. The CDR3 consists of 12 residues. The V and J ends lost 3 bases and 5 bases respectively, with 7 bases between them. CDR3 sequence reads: CASSEGSETQYF. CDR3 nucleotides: TGTGCCAGCAGTGAGGGAAGTGAGACCCAGTACTTC.

Here the CDR3 reads CASSSLRQGRRGETQYF. CDR3 DNA: TGTGCCAGCAGCTCCCTCCGCCAGGGACGCAGGGGAGAGACCCAGTACTTC. The rearrangement uses TRBV13 and TRBJ2-5; possible D gene TRBD1, 6 bases. In germline, CDR1 is PRHDT, CDR2 FYEKMQ (reference sequence). Between the trimmed V and J ends, which lost 4 bases and 4 bases, there was a span of 22 bases. This CDR3 region has 17 residues.

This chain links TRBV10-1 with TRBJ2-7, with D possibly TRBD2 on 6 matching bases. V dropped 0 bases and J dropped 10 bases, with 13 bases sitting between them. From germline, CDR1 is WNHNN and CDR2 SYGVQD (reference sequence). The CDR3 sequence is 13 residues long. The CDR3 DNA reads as TGCGCCAGCAGTGAGTCGGGACTCCGCGACCAGTACTTC. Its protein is CASSESGLRDQYF.

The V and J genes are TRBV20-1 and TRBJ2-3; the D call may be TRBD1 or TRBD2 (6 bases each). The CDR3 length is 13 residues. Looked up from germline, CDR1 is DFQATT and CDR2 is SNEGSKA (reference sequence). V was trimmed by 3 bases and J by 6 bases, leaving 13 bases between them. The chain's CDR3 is CSASKPGADTQYF. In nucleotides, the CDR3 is TGCAGTGCTAGTAAACCGGGGGCCGATACGCAGTATTTT.

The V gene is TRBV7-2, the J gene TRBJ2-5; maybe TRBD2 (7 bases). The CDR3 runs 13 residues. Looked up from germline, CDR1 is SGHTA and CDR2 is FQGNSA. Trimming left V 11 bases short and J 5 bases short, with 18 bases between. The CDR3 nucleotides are TGTGCCTCCCGCCGGGGGGCGGAGGAGACCCAGTACTTC. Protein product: CASRRGAEETQYF.

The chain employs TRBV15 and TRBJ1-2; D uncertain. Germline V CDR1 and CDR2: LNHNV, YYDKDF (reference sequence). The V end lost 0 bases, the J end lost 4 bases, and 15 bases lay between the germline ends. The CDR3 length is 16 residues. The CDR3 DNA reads TGTGCCACCAGCAGAGAAAGGTCGGCGGCTTTCTATGGCTACACCTTC. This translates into CATSRERSAAFYGYTF.

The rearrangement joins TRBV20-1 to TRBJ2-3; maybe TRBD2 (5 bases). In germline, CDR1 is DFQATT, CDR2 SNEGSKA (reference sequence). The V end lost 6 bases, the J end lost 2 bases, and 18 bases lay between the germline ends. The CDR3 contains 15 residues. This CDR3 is CSAKTNLFHTDTQYF. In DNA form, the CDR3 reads TGCAGTGCAAAGACTAACCTCTTTCACACAGATACGCAGTATTTT.

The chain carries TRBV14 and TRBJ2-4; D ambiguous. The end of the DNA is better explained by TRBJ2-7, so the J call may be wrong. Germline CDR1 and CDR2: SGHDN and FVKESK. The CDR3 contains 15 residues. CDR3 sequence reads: CASSQEFGTAYEQYF. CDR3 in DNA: TGTGCCAGCAGCCAAGAATTTGGCACAGCCTACGAGCAGTACTTC.

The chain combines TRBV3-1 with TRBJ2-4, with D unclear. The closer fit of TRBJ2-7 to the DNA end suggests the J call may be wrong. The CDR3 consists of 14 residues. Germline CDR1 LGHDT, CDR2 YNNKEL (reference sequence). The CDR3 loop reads CASSPGRFYYEQYF. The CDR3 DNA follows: TGTGCCAGCAGCCCCGGAAGGTTTTACTACGAGCAGTACTTC.

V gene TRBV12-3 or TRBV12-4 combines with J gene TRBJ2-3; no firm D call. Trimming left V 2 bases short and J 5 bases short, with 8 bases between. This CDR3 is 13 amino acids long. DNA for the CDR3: TGTGCCAGCAGTTTAAGAGGTGTAGATACGCAGTATTTT. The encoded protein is CASSLRGVDTQYF.

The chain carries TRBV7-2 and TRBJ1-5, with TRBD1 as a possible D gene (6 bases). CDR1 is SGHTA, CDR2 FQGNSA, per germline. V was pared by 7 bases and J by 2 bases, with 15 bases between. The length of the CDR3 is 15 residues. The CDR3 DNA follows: TGTGCCAGCACACTGGACAGCAGAGGCAATCAGCCCCAGCATTTT. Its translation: CASTLDSRGNQPQHF.

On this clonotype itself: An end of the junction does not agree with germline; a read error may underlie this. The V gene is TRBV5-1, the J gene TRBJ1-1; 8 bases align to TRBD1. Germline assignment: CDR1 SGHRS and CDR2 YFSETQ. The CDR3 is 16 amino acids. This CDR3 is CASSLPLTGVKTGAFF. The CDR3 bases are TGCGCCAGCAGCTTGCCCCTGACAGGGGTGAAAACTGGAGCTTTCTTT.

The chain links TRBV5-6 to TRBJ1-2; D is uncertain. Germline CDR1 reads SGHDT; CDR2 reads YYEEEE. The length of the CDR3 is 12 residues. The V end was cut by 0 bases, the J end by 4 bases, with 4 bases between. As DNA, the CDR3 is TGTGCCAGCAGCTTGGACCCCTATGGCTACACCTTC. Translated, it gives CASSLDPYGYTF.